This T cell receptor (beta chain) was sequenced during a study of T cell responses to AZD1222 COVID-19 vaccine. Study observations and caveats: With two AZD1222 doses given, Spike-specific TCR breadth and depth both rose. It should be noted that donors were predominantly white British and more often female, and clonal diversity was possibly underestimated. It was only 6 or 7 AZD1222 recipients who were seropositive at baseline.

As to this clone: Its antigen is not identified.

Germline CDR1 and CDR2: SGHAT and FQNNGV. The V gene lost 1 base and the J gene lost 3 bases, with 7 bases spanning the gap. The CDR3 has 13 residues. Sequencing used immunoSEQ multiplex PCR; TCRdb keeps in-frame clones, though not all of them. The sample contains roughly 93,000 clones, 85% to 90% of which appear only once. The chain carries TRBV11-2 and TRBJ2-7, with D perhaps matching TRBD2 (6 bases). The sample consisted of peripheral blood, taken on day 0 of MenACWY control vaccination. The TCR originated in an adult in good health. The CDR3 reads CASSLGLDYEQYF. The CDR3 coding sequence is TGTGCCAGCAGCTTAGGACTAGACTACGAGCAGTACTTC.